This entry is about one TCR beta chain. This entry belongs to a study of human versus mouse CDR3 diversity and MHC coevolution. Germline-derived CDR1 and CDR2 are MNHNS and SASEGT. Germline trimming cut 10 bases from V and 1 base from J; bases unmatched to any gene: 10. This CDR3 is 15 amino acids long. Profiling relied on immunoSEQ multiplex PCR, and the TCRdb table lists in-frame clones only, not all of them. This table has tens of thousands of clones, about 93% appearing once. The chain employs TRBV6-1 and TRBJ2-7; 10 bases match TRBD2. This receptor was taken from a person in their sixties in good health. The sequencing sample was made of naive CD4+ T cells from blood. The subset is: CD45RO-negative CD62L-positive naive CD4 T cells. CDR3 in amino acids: CATRVLAGASYEQYF. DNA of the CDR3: TGTGCCACCCGGGTCCTAGCGGGAGCTTCCTACGAGCAGTACTTC.